This entry lists 20 T cell receptor beta chains sequenced from one sample in a study of T cells in Graves' hyperthyroidism and ophthalmopathy. TCR beta CDR3 regions were amplified from RNA transcripts. HTBI primers were used for first-round RT-PCR of the TCR CDR3. TCRdb used MiXCR to reprocess the multiplex PCR reads, holding one entry per CDR3 protein. The data hold approximately 410,000 distinct CDR3 sequences, with roughly 15% observed a single time. What was sequenced was blood. Every receptor here comes from a young man with Graves' ophthalmopathy.

This clonotype showed up many times. V and J are TRBV5-1 and TRBJ2-7, with D perhaps given as TRBD1 or TRBD2 (5 bases each). Trimming pared 4 bases from V and 1 base from J, leaving 12 bases between. Germline values: CDR1 SGHRS, CDR2 YFSETQ. The length of the CDR3 is 14 residues. CDR3 DNA sequence: TGCGCCAGCAGCCTGGGGACGACTTCCTACGAGCAGTACTTC. Translating gives CASSLGTTSYEQYF.

This clonotype has at least ten counts. The CDR3 region is CSARTGTGGQRSSYEQYF. CDR3 in DNA: TGCAGTGCTAGAACCGGGACAGGGGGTCAACGTAGCTCCTACGAGCAGTACTTC. The V and J genes are TRBV20-1 and TRBJ2-7; TRBD1 agrees at 11 bases. After removal of 2 bases from V and 0 bases from J, the junction contained 12 bases not matched to a gene. This CDR3 spans 18 amino acids. In germline, CDR1 is DFQATT, CDR2 SNEGSKA (reference sequence).

For the CDR3, the DNA is TGTGCCAGCAGCTTTGTAGTGTGGGGGAACACAGATACGCAGTATTTT. Its translation is CASSFVVWGNTDTQYF. The chain recombines TRBV14 with TRBJ2-3; TRBD1 or TRBD2 may be the D gene (5 bases each). The CDR3 contains 16 residues. CDR1 is SGHDN and CDR2 is FVKESK in the germline V gene. Trimming shortened V by 5 bases and J by 2 bases, and 17 bases separated the two germline ends.

This clonotype occurred a few times. J is TRBJ1-1 and V is TRBV5-5; D is undetermined. CDR3 length equals 14 residues. Germline V gene lookup returns CDR1 SGHKS and CDR2 YYEKEE (reference sequence). Trimming cost V 1 base and J 1 base, with 8 bases left between them. The CDR3 DNA sequence: TGTGCCAGCAGCTTGCAGGCAGCGAACACTGAAGCTTTCTTT. This codes for CASSLQAANTEAFF.

The V call is TRBV6-1, the J call TRBJ2-3; D remains ambiguous. This CDR3 region has 15 residues. Between the trimmed V and J ends, which lost 5 bases and 1 base, there was a span of 13 bases. In germline, CDR1 is MNHNS, CDR2 SASEGT. The CDR3 DNA reads as TGTGCCAGCAGTTCCCGACTTGCCGGCACAGATACGCAGTATTTT. It codes for CASSSRLAGTDTQYF.

The chain uses TRBV5-1 and TRBJ1-4; D might be TRBD1 (5 bases). Trimming pared 10 bases from V and 5 bases from J, leaving 18 bases between. This CDR3 contains 14 residues. The germline CDR1 and CDR2 sequences are SGHRS and YFSETQ. The CDR3 loop is CACGTGSLNEKLFF. The CDR3 DNA follows: TGCGCCTGCGGAACAGGTTCTCTGAATGAAAAACTGTTTTTT.

The table lists this clonotype with a few counts. The chain uses TRBV6-1 and TRBJ2-7; no definite D call. The CDR3 covers 13 residues. Germline CDR1 MNHNS, CDR2 SASEGT. The V gene lost 3 bases and the J gene lost 4 bases, with 10 bases spanning the gap. The CDR3 DNA follows: TGTGCCAGCAGTGAGGGGATAGCTTACGAGCAGTACTTC. Its translation: CASSEGIAYEQYF.

This clonotype was seen only a few times. The rearrangement uses TRBV24-1 and TRBJ1-2; tentative D call: TRBD1 (6 bases). The CDR3 is made up of 14 amino acids. Germline loops: CDR1 KGHDR, CDR2 SFDVKD. Trimming stripped 1 base from V and 8 bases from J, with 13 bases between. CDR3 protein: CATSDFTQGAGYTF. In DNA, the CDR3 is TGTGCCACCAGTGATTTCACACAGGGAGCGGGCTACACCTTC.

V and J are TRBV10-1 and TRBJ2-4; 10 bases map to TRBD1. Germline lookup yields CDR1 WNHNN and CDR2 SYGVQD (reference sequence). Trimming removed 6 bases from V and 9 bases from J; junction bases left unmatched: 11. The CDR3 is 15 residues long. CDR3 loop: CASSAVPDRGAIQYF. The CDR3 coding sequence is TGCGCCAGCAGCGCCGTGCCGGACAGGGGGGCCATTCAGTACTTC.

There are a few counts of this clonotype. V usage is TRBV29-1 and J usage is TRBJ2-3; 7 bases match TRBD2. This CDR3 contains 14 residues. V trimming: 3 bases; J trimming: 5 bases; junction bases outside the gene matches: 8. Germline loops: CDR1 SQVTM, CDR2 ANQGSEA. CDR3 region: CSVDLPPGGDTQYF. The DNA of the CDR3 is TGCAGCGTTGATCTCCCCCCGGGGGGAGATACGCAGTATTTT.

This clonotype was observed a handful of times. V gene TRBV20-1 combines with J gene TRBJ2-3, with 11 bases lining up with TRBD2. V trimming: 3 bases; J trimming: 4 bases; junction bases outside the gene matches: 6. This CDR3 has 15 residues. CDR1 and CDR2 (germline): DFQATT, SNEGSKA (reference sequence). The CDR3 sequence: CSARSLAGGPDTQYF. CDR3 DNA sequence: TGCAGTGCTAGGAGTCTAGCGGGAGGTCCAGATACGCAGTATTTT.

In this sample, this clonotype turned up many times. The chain is built from TRBV20-1 and TRBJ2-5; weak D call: TRBD1 (6 bases). V was shortened by 5 bases and J by 2 bases, with 15 bases between the two germline ends. From germline, CDR1 is DFQATT and CDR2 SNEGSKA (reference sequence). CDR3 size: 14 residues. The CDR3 DNA reads as TGCAGTGCTGTACAACCGGGACAACAAGAGACCCAGTACTTC. Translation gives CSAVQPGQQETQYF.

This clonotype was found many times. The CDR3 here is CASRGLGLNTEAFF. The CDR3 DNA follows: TGTGCCAGCAGGGGACTGGGTTTGAACACTGAAGCTTTCTTT. The V call is TRBV27, the J call TRBJ1-1, with TRBD1 as a possible D gene (5 bases). Between the trimmed V and J ends, which lost 6 bases and 0 bases, there was a span of 11 bases. The CDR3 runs to 14 residues. Germline lookup yields CDR1 MNHEY and CDR2 SMNVEV (reference sequence).

This clonotype occurred a few times. This sequence joins TRBV10-1 and TRBJ2-7; D is perhaps TRBD1 (5 bases). V gave up 4 bases and J gave up 0 bases, with 10 bases separating them. There are 14 residues in the CDR3. Germline assignment: CDR1 WNHNN and CDR2 SYGVQD (reference sequence). CDR3 sequence reads: CASSVGRASYEQYF. The CDR3 coding sequence is TGCGCCAGCAGTGTCGGCAGGGCCTCCTACGAGCAGTACTTC.

This clonotype occurred many times. This chain uses TRBV10-3 with TRBJ2-7; tentatively, D is TRBD1 or TRBD2 (5 bases each). The CDR3 has 11 residues. Germline V lookup: CDR1 ENHRY, CDR2 SYGVKD. The V gene lost 7 bases and the J gene lost 4 bases, with 8 bases spanning the gap. CDR3 coding DNA: TGTGCCATCATGTGGGGGTACGAGCAGTACTTC. It translates to CAIMWGYEQYF.

This clonotype was detected ten times or more. The CDR3 loop reads CASSSQRNEQFF. As DNA, the CDR3 is TGTGCCAGCTCATCACAGCGCAATGAGCAGTTCTTC. V usage is TRBV18 and J usage is TRBJ2-1, with no clear D. Germline V lookup: CDR1 KGHSH, CDR2 LQKENI. V dropped 5 bases and J dropped 6 bases, with 8 bases sitting between them. The CDR3 contains 12 residues.

This clonotype was picked up many times. The V gene is TRBV6-1, the J gene TRBJ1-1; D may be TRBD1 (5 bases). The CDR3 length is 12 residues. CDR1 MNHNS and CDR2 SASEGT come from the germline V gene. The V end lost 8 bases, the J end lost 4 bases, and 11 bases lay between the germline ends. CDR3 residues: CASGAGITEAFF. CDR3 nucleotides: TGTGCCAGCGGAGCAGGGATCACTGAAGCTTTCTTT.

The chain has TRBV30 and TRBJ1-5; 10 positions match TRBD1. The V and J ends lost 2 bases and 5 bases, in that order; junction bases with no gene match: 3. CDR1 and CDR2 (germline): GTSNPN, SVGIG (reference sequence). The length of the CDR3 is 14 residues. The CDR3 bases are TGTGCCTGGAGTTCCGGACAGGGGGATCAGCCCCAGCATTTT. As protein: CAWSSGQGDQPQHF.

J is TRBJ2-3 and V is TRBV3-1; TRBD2 might be the D (6 bases). The CDR3 is 15 amino acids. Trimming cost V 4 bases and J 1 base, with 12 bases left between them. The germline V gene encodes CDR1 LGHDT and CDR2 YNNKEL (reference sequence). The CDR3 bases are TGTGCCAGCAGCCTCCGGGAGACGGGCACAGATACGCAGTATTTT. This encodes CASSLRETGTDTQYF.

This chain joins TRBV5-1 and TRBJ2-3; 13 bases are a match to TRBD2. The CDR3 is 20 residues long. V lost 0 bases, J lost 2 bases, and 12 bases stayed unmatched. Germline CDR1 and CDR2: SGHRS and YFSETQ. Here the CDR3 DNA reads TGCGCCAGCAGCTTGGCTCCGCCGGGACTAGCGGGACTGAACACAGATACGCAGTATTTT. Translating gives CASSLAPPGLAGLNTDTQYF.